This T cell receptor (beta chain) emerged from a study of cytomegalovirus exposure and HLA in healthy donors. This clone was seen a handful of times. Its antigen is still unknown. General study points: CMV serostatus stood as the only immune exposure information on hand. The study listed around 150 cytomegalovirus-associated TCR beta chains.

The PCR made use of 60 Vbeta and 13 Jbeta primers. The table came from immunoSEQ multiplex PCR; TCRdb's copy has only in-frame clones and leaves some out. The sample shows 93,000 or so clones, about 71% of them seen only once. The V and J ends lost 1 base and 3 bases, in that order; junction bases with no gene match: 12. The length of the CDR3 is 19 residues. Germline CDR1 and CDR2: SGHTA and FQGNSA. This clonotype was sampled from a woman aged 50 to 60 in good health and CMV-seronegative. This chain uses TRBV7-2 with TRBJ2-7, with 13 nucleotides matching TRBD2. The sequencing sample was made of PBMCs. CDR3 protein: CASSLEVGLAGAFHYEQYF. Here the CDR3 DNA reads TGTGCCAGCAGCTTAGAGGTAGGACTAGCGGGAGCATTTCACTACGAGCAGTACTTC.